This T cell receptor (beta chain) was recovered during a study of T and B cells in COVID-19 patients. Study-wide background: In the active-infection cohort, about 90% of the 20 patients had comorbidities linked to unfavorable COVID-19 outcome.

BIOMED2 TRB-A/B primer pools were used in multiplex TRB PCR. From the multiplex PCR reads, TCRdb called clonotypes with MiXCR, one entry per CDR3 protein. The data contain approximately 11,000 distinct CDR3 sequences, over 30% of them singletons. In germline, CDR1 is SGHNT, CDR2 YYREEE (reference sequence). The CDR3 covers 16 residues. This clonotype was seen a handful of times. A read error may account for a junction end that differs from germline. From blood, about 240-550 ng of genomic DNA served as TRB template. Sequencing was performed on blood. The TCR was taken from a human donor with active COVID-19. The V gene is TRBV5-4, the J gene TRBJ2-3; 10 bases line up with TRBD1. The CDR3 DNA reads as TGTGCCAGCAGCCCACGGACAGGGGGGGCCACAGGTACGCAGTATTTT. Its translation: CASSPRTGGATGTQYF.